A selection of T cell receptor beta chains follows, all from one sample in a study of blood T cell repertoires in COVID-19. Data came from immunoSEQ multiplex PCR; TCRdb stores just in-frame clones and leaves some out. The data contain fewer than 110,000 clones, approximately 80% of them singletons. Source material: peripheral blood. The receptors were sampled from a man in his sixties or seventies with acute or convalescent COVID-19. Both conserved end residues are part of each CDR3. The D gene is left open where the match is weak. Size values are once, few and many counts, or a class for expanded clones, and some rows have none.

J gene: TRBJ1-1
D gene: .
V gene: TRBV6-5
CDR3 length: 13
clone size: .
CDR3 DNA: TGTGCCAGCCATCCCCCGGGACACGATGAAGCTTTCTTT
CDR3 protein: CASHPPGHDEAFF

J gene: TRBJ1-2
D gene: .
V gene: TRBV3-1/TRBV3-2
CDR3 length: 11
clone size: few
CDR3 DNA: TGTGCCAGCAGCCTACTAGATGGCTACACCTTC
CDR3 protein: CASSLLDGYTF

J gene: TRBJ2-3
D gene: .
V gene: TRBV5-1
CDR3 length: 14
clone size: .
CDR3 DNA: TGCGCCAGCAGCCCCGGACAGAACCTAGATACGCAGTATTTT
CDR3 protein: CASSPGQNLDTQYF

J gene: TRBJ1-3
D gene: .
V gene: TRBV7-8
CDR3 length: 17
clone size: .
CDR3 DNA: TGTGCCAGCAGCTCGGAAGAGGGCCCCAGGTCTGGAAACACCATATATTTT
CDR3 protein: CASSSEEGPRSGNTIYF

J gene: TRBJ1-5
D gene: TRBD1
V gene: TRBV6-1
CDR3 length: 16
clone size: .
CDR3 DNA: TGTGCCAGCAGTGACCAACTGACAGGGGGCAATCAGCCCCAGCATTTT
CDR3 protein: CASSDQLTGGNQPQHF

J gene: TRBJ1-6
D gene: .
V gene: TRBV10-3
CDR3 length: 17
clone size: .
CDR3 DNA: TGTGCCATCAGTCGAGCGACGGAAAGCTCCTATAATTCACCCCTCCACTTT
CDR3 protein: CAISRATESSYNSPLHF

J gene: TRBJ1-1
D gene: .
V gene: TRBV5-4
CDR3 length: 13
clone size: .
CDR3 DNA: TGTGCCAGCAGCTTGTCGGGGGTCGCTGAAGCTTTCTTT
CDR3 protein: CASSLSGVAEAFF

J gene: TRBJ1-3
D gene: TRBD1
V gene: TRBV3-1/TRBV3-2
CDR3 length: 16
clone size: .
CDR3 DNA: TGTGCCAGCAGCCAGAGACAGGGGGTAGTTGGAAACACCATATATTTT
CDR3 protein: CASSQRQGVVGNTIYF

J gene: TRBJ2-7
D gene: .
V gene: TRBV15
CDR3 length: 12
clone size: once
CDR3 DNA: TGTGCCACCAGCAGGGACTCCGACGAGCAGTACTTC
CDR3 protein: CATSRDSDEQYF

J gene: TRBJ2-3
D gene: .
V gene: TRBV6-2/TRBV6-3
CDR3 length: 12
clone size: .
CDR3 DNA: TGTGCCAGCAGCCCCGAGGAAGATACGCAGTATTTT
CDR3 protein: CASSPEEDTQYF

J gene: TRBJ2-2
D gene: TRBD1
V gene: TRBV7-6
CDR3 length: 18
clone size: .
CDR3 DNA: TGTGCCAGCAGACAGGGGGTCGGCAGACAAATGAACACCGGGGAGCTGTTTTTT
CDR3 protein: CASRQGVGRQMNTGELFF

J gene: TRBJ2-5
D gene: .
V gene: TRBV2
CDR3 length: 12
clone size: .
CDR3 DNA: TGTGCCAGCAACGGGGGGCGAGAGACCCAGTACTTC
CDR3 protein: CASNGGRETQYF

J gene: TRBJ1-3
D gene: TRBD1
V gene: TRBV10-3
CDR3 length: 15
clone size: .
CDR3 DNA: TGTGCCACCCAGCGGGTGACAGGGATGGAAAACACCATATATTTT
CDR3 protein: CATQRVTGMENTIYF

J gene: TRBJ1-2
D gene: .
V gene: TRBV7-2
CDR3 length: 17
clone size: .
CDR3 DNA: TGTGCCAGCAGCTTTGGCGCGGGGAGGGGGTCTAACTATGGCTACACCTTC
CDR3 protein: CASSFGAGRGSNYGYTF

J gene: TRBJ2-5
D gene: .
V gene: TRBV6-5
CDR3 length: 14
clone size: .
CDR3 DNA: TGTGCCAGCAGCAAGCCCACGGGCCAAGAGACCCAGTACTTC
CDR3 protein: CASSKPTGQETQYF

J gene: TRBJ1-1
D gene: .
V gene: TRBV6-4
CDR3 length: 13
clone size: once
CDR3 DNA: TGTGCCAGCAGTGCAGGGTACAACACTGAAGCTTTCTTT
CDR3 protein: CASSAGYNTEAFF

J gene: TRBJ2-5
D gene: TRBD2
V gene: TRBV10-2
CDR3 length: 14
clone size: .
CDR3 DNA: TGCGCCAGTAAGGGACTAGCGGGGCCAGAGACCCAGTACTTC
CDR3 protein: CASKGLAGPETQYF

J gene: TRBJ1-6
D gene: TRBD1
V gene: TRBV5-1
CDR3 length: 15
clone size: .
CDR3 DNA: TGCGCCAGCAGACTAACCGGGACAGGGAATTCACCCCTCCACTTT
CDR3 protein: CASRLTGTGNSPLHF

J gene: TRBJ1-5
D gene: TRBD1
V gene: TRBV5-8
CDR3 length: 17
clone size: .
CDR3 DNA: TGTGCCAGCAGCTTCAATAGGGGGCGAGGGGGCAATCAGCCCCAGCATTTT
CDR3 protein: CASSFNRGRGGNQPQHF

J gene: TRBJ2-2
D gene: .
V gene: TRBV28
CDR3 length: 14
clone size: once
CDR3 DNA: TGTGCCAGCAGTTTAGCGGGGTATCCCGGGGAGCTGTTTTTT
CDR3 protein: CASSLAGYPGELFF

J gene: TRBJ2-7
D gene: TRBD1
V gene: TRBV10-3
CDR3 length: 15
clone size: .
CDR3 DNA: TGTGCCATCTGTCTAGGGACAGGGAACTCCTACGAGCAGTACTTC
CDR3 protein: CAICLGTGNSYEQYF

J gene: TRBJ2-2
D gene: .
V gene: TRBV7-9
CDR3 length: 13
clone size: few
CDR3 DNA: TGTGCCAGCCAGGCAGAGAACACCGGGGAGCTGTTTTTT
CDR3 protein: CASQAENTGELFF

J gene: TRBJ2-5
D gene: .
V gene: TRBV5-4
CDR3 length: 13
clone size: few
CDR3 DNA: TGTGCCAGCAGCTTATCCCAGAAAGAGACCCAGTACTTC
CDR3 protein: CASSLSQKETQYF

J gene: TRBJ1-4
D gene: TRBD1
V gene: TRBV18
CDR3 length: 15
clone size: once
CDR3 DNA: TGTGCCAGCTCACTAGGGACAGGGGCGAATGAAAAACTGTTTTTT
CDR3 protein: CASSLGTGANEKLFF

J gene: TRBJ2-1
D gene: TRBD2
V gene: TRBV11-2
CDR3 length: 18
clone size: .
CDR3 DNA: TGTGCCAGCAGCTGGACTAGCGGGGGGCCTTTATCCTACAATGAGCAGTTCTTC
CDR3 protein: CASSWTSGGPLSYNEQFF

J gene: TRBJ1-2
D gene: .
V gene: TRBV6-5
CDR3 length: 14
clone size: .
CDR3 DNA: TGTGCCAGCAGTTACTTGATAGCTAACTATGGCTACACCTTC
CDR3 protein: CASSYLIANYGYTF

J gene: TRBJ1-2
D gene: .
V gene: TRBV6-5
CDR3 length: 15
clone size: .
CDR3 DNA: TGTGCCAGCAGGAGCCCTGGGGGGAACTATGATGGCTACACCTTC
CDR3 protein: CASRSPGGNYDGYTF

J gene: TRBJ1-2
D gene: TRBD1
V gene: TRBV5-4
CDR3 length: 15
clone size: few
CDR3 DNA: TGTGCCAGCAGCTTAGGGACAGGGCTTGACTATGGCTACACCTTC
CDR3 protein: CASSLGTGLDYGYTF

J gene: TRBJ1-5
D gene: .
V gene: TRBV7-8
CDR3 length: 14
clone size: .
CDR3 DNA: TGTGCCAGCAGCTTATTGCAGGGTGGTCAGCCCCAGCATTTT
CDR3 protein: CASSLLQGGQPQHF